Presented here are 9 T cell receptor beta chains from one specimen sequenced in a study of shared clonotypes between healthy human individuals. Profiled with immunoSEQ multiplex PCR; TCRdb holds only in-frame clones, not every one. Of approximately 240,000 clones listed, 50% to 75% are singletons. Sequencing input: memory CD4+ T cells sorted from blood. Subset described: CD45RA-negative fraction. The receptor source for this set is a young man in good health.

This clone was counted many times. The chain joins TRBV28 to TRBJ1-3; D perhaps matches TRBD1 (6 bases). This CDR3 is built from 14 residues. Trimming cost V 4 bases and J 2 bases, with 9 bases left between them. CDR1 MDHEN and CDR2 SYDVKM come from the germline V gene. The CDR3 DNA follows: TGTGCCAGCAGTTCACCAGGGGCTGGAAACACCATATATTTT. Translated: CASSSPGAGNTIYF.

The V and J genes are TRBV6-6 and TRBJ2-3; D not resolved. Trimming removed 3 bases at V and 0 bases at J, with 7 bases between. Germline CDR1 and CDR2: MNHNY and SVGAGI (reference sequence). CDR3 length equals 14 residues. The CDR3 reads CASSYRLSTDTQYF. CDR3 bases: TGTGCCAGCAGTTATCGGCTCAGCACAGATACGCAGTATTTT.

This clone was seen a single time. V usage is TRBV7-2 and J usage is TRBJ1-4; the D is unclear. This CDR3 region has 18 residues. Germline CDR1 SGHTA, CDR2 FQGNSA. V lost 3 bases to trimming and J lost 4 bases, with 21 bases between them. The CDR3 DNA sequence: TGTGCCAGCAGCTTGGGTCTCGGCCCCCGAGCGGGTAATGAAAAACTGTTTTTT. It encodes CASSLGLGPRAGNEKLFF.

V is TRBV15 and J is TRBJ2-5, with a weak D call TRBD2 (7 bases). The CDR3 length is 13 residues. V lost 6 bases, J lost 2 bases, and 10 bases lay in between. Germline CDR1 reads LNHNV; CDR2 reads YYDKDF (reference sequence). The CDR3 bases are TGTGCCACCAGGGGGGGGCCTCAAGAGACCCAGTACTTC. It encodes CATRGGPQETQYF.

This chain links TRBV4-1 with TRBJ2-5; 10 bases are shared with TRBD2. With 1 base clipped from V and 5 bases from J, the junction kept 7 bases outside the gene matches. The germline CDR1 and CDR2 sequences are MGHRA and YSYEKL. The length of the CDR3 is 16 residues. This chain's CDR3 is CASSQGLSGRMETQYF. The DNA of the CDR3 is TGCGCCAGCAGCCAAGGTCTTAGCGGGAGGATGGAGACCCAGTACTTC.

CDR3 loop: CASRKTGLEEEKLFF. CDR3 DNA: TGTGCCAGCAGAAAAACGGGCCTCGAAGAGGAAAAACTGTTTTTT. The genes are TRBV2 and TRBJ1-4; D call uncertain. Trimming removed 6 bases at V and 8 bases at J, with 19 bases between. Germline CDR1 reads SNHLY; CDR2 reads FYNNEI. This CDR3 contains 15 residues.

This clone was counted between two and nine times. The CDR3 DNA reads as TGTGCCAGTAGTATACGCGGCCCACGGGGCCCAGATACGCAGTATTTT. Its protein product is CASSIRGPRGPDTQYF. The chain joins TRBV19 to TRBJ2-3; the D call may be TRBD1 or TRBD2 (5 bases each). Trimming took 2 bases from V and 4 from J, leaving 16 bases between them. CDR3 length: 16 amino acids. Looked up from germline, CDR1 is LNHDA and CDR2 is SQIVND (reference sequence).

The chain recombines TRBV2 with TRBJ1-1, with 11 bases aligning to TRBD1. The V gene end was trimmed by 5 bases and the J gene end by 8 bases; junction bases not matched to a gene: 10. CDR1 is SNHLY, CDR2 FYNNEI, per germline. This CDR3 spans 15 amino acids. The chain's CDR3 is CASSPPWTGGLEAFF. In DNA form, the CDR3 reads TGTGCCAGCAGTCCACCCTGGACAGGGGGCTTGGAAGCTTTCTTT. Filled out from reference TRBV2 and TRBJ1-1, the complete variable domain reads EPEVTQTPSHQVTQMGQEVILRCVPISNHLYFYWYRQILGQKVEFLVSFYNNEISEKSEIFDDQFSVERPDGSNFTLKIRSTKLEDSAMYFCASSPPWTGGLEAFFGQGTRLTVV.

This sequence joins TRBV15 and TRBJ2-3; 8 positions match TRBD2. Unmatched junction bases numbered 4, after V lost 0 bases and J lost 2 bases. The CDR3 length is 16 residues. Germline CDR1 reads LNHNV; CDR2 reads YYDKDF (reference sequence). CDR3: CATSRDYGGATDTQYF. The CDR3, as DNA: TGTGCCACCAGCAGAGATTACGGGGGGGCCACAGATACGCAGTATTTT. Together with reference TRBV15 and TRBJ2-3, the CDR3 gives the full variable domain: DAMVIQNPRYQVTQFGKPVTLSCSQTLNHNVMYWYQQKSSQAPKLLFHYYDKDFNNEADTPDNFQSRRPNTSFCFLDIRSPGLGDTAMYLCATSRDYGGATDTQYFGPGTRLTVL.